These 25 T cell receptor beta chains originate from one sample sequenced in a study of tumor and adjacent non-tumor tissue in lung cancer. The library came from three nested PCR rounds adapted from ARM-PCR protocols. TCRdb redid the calling of the multiplex PCR reads with MiXCR, one entry per CDR3 protein. The sample records 75,000 to 80,000 distinct CDR3 sequences, 65% to 90% being singletons. The template was RNA from unsorted bulk tissue. Sequencing was carried out using lung tumor tissue. The receptors originated from a woman aged 45-65 years with non-small cell lung cancer.

This clonotype was observed a single time. The junction departs from the called germline gene at one end, perhaps through a read error. The chain couples TRBV29-1 to TRBJ1-3; D unclear. The CDR3 is 13 amino acids. Germline CDR1 is SQVTM and CDR2 is ANQGSEA. CDR3 residues: CSVWTDSGDTIYF. The CDR3 region has the DNA TGTAGCGTCTGGACGGACTCTGGAGACACCATATATTTT.

This clonotype was detected only a few times. The rearrangement links TRBV2 to TRBJ1-2; D remains unclear. Germline values: CDR1 SNHLY, CDR2 FYNNEI. The CDR3 sequence is 16 residues long. Trimming cost V 3 bases and J 4 bases, with 18 bases left between them. In DNA, the CDR3 is TGTGCCAGCAGTGATAGGATGAGCCTATCCCTCTATGGCTACACCTTC. Its translation is CASSDRMSLSLYGYTF.

Concerning this clonotype: This may stem from a read error, because a much larger clone lies one nucleotide away. This chain's CDR3 is CAWTMGQGLLNSGYTF. The CDR3, as DNA: TGTGCCTGGACGATGGGACAGGGCTTACTGAACTCTGGCTACACCTTC. V gene TRBV30 combines with J gene TRBJ1-2, with TRBD1 matching 9 bases. Germline V CDR1 and CDR2: GTSNPN, SVGIG (reference sequence). The CDR3 loop spans 16 amino acids.

In this sample, this clonotype turned up a few times. The gene calls are TRBV6-2 or TRBV6-3 and TRBJ2-5; 8 bases agree with TRBD2. This CDR3 region has 18 residues. After removal of 6 bases from V and 1 base from J, the junction contained 16 bases not matched to a gene. CDR1 MNHEY and CDR2 SVGEGT come from the germline V gene. The CDR3 is CASSRTPLPAGAQETQYF. DNA for the CDR3: TGTGCCAGCAGCCGGACTCCTCTTCCAGCGGGAGCCCAAGAGACCCAGTACTTC.

As regards this clonotype: The CDR3 does not end in the conserved phenylalanine or tryptophan, so this is likely a read error. No DNA is shown, since the ends of the CDR3 on it are uncertain; the CDR3 is the one TCRdb lists. This rearrangement joins TRBV20-1 to TRBJ1-2. From its first to its last residue, the CDR3 has 14 amino acids. Looked up from germline, CDR1 is DFQATT and CDR2 is SNEGSKA (reference sequence). The CDR3 is CSATKQLANYGYTL.

This clonotype was counted once. The final CDR3 position lacks the conserved phenylalanine or tryptophan, pointing to a likely read error. This rearrangement joins TRBV28 to TRBJ2-5; 10 nucleotides line up with TRBD2. Germline V gene sequence: CDR1 MDHEN, CDR2 SYDVKM. This CDR3 region has 15 residues. The CDR3 DNA follows: TGTGTCAGTAAGCTAGCGGGAGACACCAGGAGGACCCAGTACTAC. Amino acids: CVSKLAGDTRRTQYY.

This clonotype came up once. The chain has TRBV7-3 and TRBJ2-3; D is uncertain. CDR3 length: 14 residues. Germline V lookup: CDR1 SGHTA, CDR2 FQGTGA. V was cut by 5 bases and J by 5 bases, with 14 bases left in between. The CDR3 loop is CASSQNTLEDTQYF. The CDR3, as DNA: TGTGCCAGCAGCCAGAATACCCTCGAAGATACGCAGTATTTT.

A note on this clonotype: At one boundary the junction diverges from the germline segment, which might be a read error. The V call is TRBV29-1, the J call TRBJ2-3, with D perhaps TRBD1 or TRBD2 (6 bases each). CDR1 and CDR2 from the germline V gene are SQVTM and ANQGSEA. The CDR3 contains 13 residues. The CDR3 sequence is CSIVGGLTDTQYF. The CDR3 DNA reads TGTAGCATTGTGGGGGGCCTCACAGATACGCAGTATTTT.

The V and J genes are TRBV4-1 and TRBJ1-2; 8 positions agree with TRBD1. Per the germline V gene, CDR1 is MGHRA and CDR2 is YSYEKL. The CDR3 has 17 residues. The V and J ends lost 2 bases and 3 bases, in that order; junction bases with no gene match: 11. The CDR3 region is CASSQPLRMDRDYGYTF. CDR3 nucleotides: TGCGCCAGCAGCCAACCCCTACGTATGGACAGGGACTATGGCTACACCTTC.

As for this clonotype: Sequence at one end of the junction differs from germline and may be a read error. This chain links TRBV11-2 with TRBJ1-1; no clear D. CDR1 SGHAT and CDR2 FQNNGV come from the germline V gene. This CDR3 is built from 12 residues. This chain's CDR3 is CASSSRFTEVLF. The DNA for the CDR3 is TGTGCCAGCAGTTCACGGTTCACTGAAGTTCTCTTT.

This chain links TRBV4-1 with TRBJ2-7, with D hard to call. Germline values: CDR1 MGHRA, CDR2 YSYEKL. CDR3 length: 14 amino acids. Trimming took off 1 base at V and 3 bases at J, with 10 bases between the two ends. CDR3 nucleotide sequence: TGCGCCAGCAGCCAAGTACCTATGCGCTACGAGCAGTACTTC. The encoded protein is CASSQVPMRYEQYF.

V and J are TRBV11-3 and TRBJ2-2, with 8 bases that match TRBD1. CDR1 is SGHNT and CDR2 is YENEEA in the germline V gene. The CDR3 contains 16 residues. The CDR3 sequence: CVRSDGTGVLAGELFF. The CDR3 DNA reads as TGTGTCAGGAGCGACGGGACAGGAGTATTAGCCGGGGAGCTGTTTTTT. The whole variable domain, remainder taken from reference TRBV11-3 and TRBJ2-2, is EAGVVQSPRYKIIEKKQPVAFWCNPISGHNTLYWYLQNLGQGPELLIRYENEEAVDDSQLPKDRFSAERLKGVDSTLKIQPAELGDSAVYLCVRSDGTGVLAGELFFGEGSRLTVL.

Many counts were recorded for this clonotype. This chain joins TRBV20-1 and TRBJ2-7; 13 bases align to TRBD2. Germline CDR1 reads DFQATT; CDR2 reads SNEGSKA (reference sequence). The J segment lost 4 bases and the V segment lost 6 bases, leaving 9 bases of the junction unmatched. CDR3 size: 15 residues. CDR3 nucleotide sequence: TGCAGTGCCCAGAAACCGGGACTAGCGGGATACGAGCAGTACTTC. It yields the protein CSAQKPGLAGYEQYF.

The CDR3 protein is CSPKSGLTGAYEQYF. CDR3 nucleotide sequence: TGCAGTCCTAAAAGTGGCTTGACAGGGGCCTACGAGCAGTACTTC. J is TRBJ2-7 and V is TRBV20-1; 8 nucleotides align to TRBD1. With 8 bases clipped from V and 2 bases from J, the junction kept 14 bases outside the gene matches. Germline CDR1 reads DFQATT; CDR2 reads SNEGSKA (reference sequence). The CDR3 is 15 amino acids.

A note on this clonotype: A much larger clone differs by one base, so this may be a read error. This CDR3 is missing its conserved last phenylalanine or tryptophan, likely due to a read error. The rearrangement uses TRBV7-9 and TRBJ2-5; no firm D call. V lost 1 base to trimming and J lost 0 bases, with 6 bases between them. CDR1 is SEHNR, CDR2 FQNEAQ, per germline (reference sequence). CDR3 size: 14 residues. The CDR3 bases are TGTGCCAGCAGCTTAGGGGCCAACCAAGAGACCCAGTACTCC. This translates into CASSLGANQETQYS.

On this clonotype itself: A read error is possible here, since a much larger clone lies one base away. This sequence joins TRBV7-9 and TRBJ2-1; TRBD2 agrees at 9 bases. The CDR3 runs to 16 residues. V dropped 4 bases and J dropped 7; count of bases not matched to a gene: 11. The germline CDR1 and CDR2 sequences are SEHNR and FQNEAQ (reference sequence). The CDR3 protein is CASSSESSGSGNEQFF. CDR3 in DNA: TGTGCCAGCAGCTCCGAGAGTAGCGGGAGCGGTAATGAGCAGTTCTTC.

The rearrangement links TRBV29-1 to TRBJ2-7; 12 positions match TRBD2. The J segment lost 6 bases and the V segment lost 6 bases, leaving 9 bases of the junction unmatched. CDR1 SQVTM and CDR2 ANQGSEA come from the germline V gene. This CDR3 has 14 residues. CDR3 sequence (DNA): TGCAGCGTAGAATTCGGACTAGCGGGACCCGAGCAGTACTTC. It is translated as CSVEFGLAGPEQYF.

Points on this clonotype: A junction end diverges from the germline sequence, so it may reflect a read error. The V gene is TRBV20-1, the J gene TRBJ2-5, with 11 nucleotides matching TRBD2. The germline V gene has CDR1 DFQATT and CDR2 SNEGSKA (reference sequence). The CDR3 contains 16 residues. CDR3: CNARGEQGGTSGTQYF. The CDR3 nucleotides read TGCAATGCTAGAGGAGAGCAGGGAGGGACTAGCGGGACCCAGTACTTC.

The chain uses TRBV24-1 and TRBJ2-6; D may be TRBD1 or TRBD2 (6 bases each). V gave up 7 bases and J gave up 6 bases, with 18 bases separating them. This CDR3 is built from 16 residues. Germline V gene lookup returns CDR1 KGHDR and CDR2 SFDVKD. The CDR3 DNA is TGTGCCACCAGCGGTTCCGGGGGCGCCGTGGCCAACGTCCTGACTTTC. As protein: CATSGSGGAVANVLTF.

This clonotype has just one count. The junction shows a germline mismatch at one end, possibly a read error. The chain recombines TRBV7-9 with TRBJ2-1; D is perhaps TRBD1 (6 bases). Germline V lookup: CDR1 SEHNR, CDR2 FQNEAQ (reference sequence). The CDR3 has 14 amino acids. The CDR3, as DNA: TGTGTCAGCAGTTTAGGTAGCCAGGGGCTTGTGCAGTTCTTC. Protein: CVSSLGSQGLVQFF. Full variable domain (outside the CDR3, taken from reference TRBV7-9 and TRBJ2-1): DTGVSQNPRHKITKRGQNVTFRCDPISEHNRLYWYRQTLGQGPEFLTYFQNEAQLEKSRLLSDRFSAERPKGSFSTLEIQRTEQGDSAMYLCVSSLGSQGLVQFFGPGTRLTVL.

CDR3 loop: CASSEVSEDPYNEQFF. The CDR3 DNA sequence: TGTGCCAGCAGTGAAGTGTCGGAGGACCCTTACAATGAGCAGTTCTTC. This chain connects TRBV6-1 to TRBJ2-1; tentative D call: TRBD2 (5 bases). Between the trimmed V and J ends, which lost 1 base and 4 bases, there was a span of 14 bases. The germline CDR1 and CDR2 sequences are MNHNS and SASEGT. The CDR3 length is 16 residues.

The rearrangement links TRBV12-3 or TRBV12-4 to TRBJ1-5; maybe TRBD1 (5 bases). V was cut by 5 bases and J by 6 bases, with 20 bases left in between. The CDR3 is 16 amino acids. The CDR3 spells CASSPKRAGLGQPQHF. The CDR3 DNA reads TGTGCCAGCAGTCCTAAGCGAGCAGGGTTAGGTCAGCCCCAGCATTTT.

As regards this clonotype: The junction does not match germline at one end; this may be a read error. The CDR3 sequence: CASCLGQTGAFF. CDR3 coding DNA: TGTGCCAGCTGTCTCGGGCAAACTGGAGCTTTCTTT. The chain uses TRBV6-1 and TRBJ1-1, with D unclear. This CDR3 has 12 amino acids. The germline CDR1 and CDR2 sequences are MNHNS and SASEGT.

On this clonotype: At one end, the junction sequence differs from germline, possibly due to a read error. The V and J genes are TRBV28 and TRBJ2-4; D is undetermined. The V gene's germline CDR1 is MDHEN and CDR2 SYDVKM. This CDR3 region has 15 residues. The DNA of the CDR3 is TGTGCCAGCAGTTTTGAATCCCTAGTCAAAAACATTCAGTATTTC. Encoded protein: CASSFESLVKNIQYF.

Comments on this clonotype: One junction end does not reproduce the germline sequence, and a read error may be involved. This sequence joins TRBV20-1 and TRBJ2-7; 9 positions agree with TRBD2. Germline V gene data show CDR1 as DFQATT and CDR2 as SNEGSKA (reference sequence). The CDR3 extends over 14 amino acids. CDR3 region: CSASPSSGTYDQYF. The CDR3 DNA sequence: TGCAGTGCTAGTCCTTCTAGCGGGACCTACGACCAATATTTC.